This T cell receptor (beta chain) was found in a study of spatial heterogeneity in lung cancer. This CDR3 contains 18 residues. Unmatched junction bases numbered 13, after V lost 3 bases and J lost 8 bases. Germline V gene lookup returns CDR1 SGDLS and CDR2 YYNGEE. As concerns this clonotype: Its specificity is not known.

Sample time point: sample taken at primary tumor resection. The study's findings and limits: It was found that expanded intratumoral alpha and beta TCR counts tracked tumor mutation counts.

TCRdb redid the calling of the 5' RACE reads with MiXCR, one entry per CDR3 protein. The sample consists of some 97,000 distinct CDR3 sequences, 4% to 4.5% of them appearing once. V is TRBV9 and J is TRBJ2-1; 14 positions match TRBD2. Sequenced here: lung tumor tissue, sampled at surgery. The receptor was derived from a male donor with early-stage non-small cell lung cancer. DNA for the CDR3: TGTGCCAGCAGCGCAAACGACCCGGGACTAGCGGGAGTGCATGAGCAGTTCTTC. Translation: CASSANDPGLAGVHEQFF.